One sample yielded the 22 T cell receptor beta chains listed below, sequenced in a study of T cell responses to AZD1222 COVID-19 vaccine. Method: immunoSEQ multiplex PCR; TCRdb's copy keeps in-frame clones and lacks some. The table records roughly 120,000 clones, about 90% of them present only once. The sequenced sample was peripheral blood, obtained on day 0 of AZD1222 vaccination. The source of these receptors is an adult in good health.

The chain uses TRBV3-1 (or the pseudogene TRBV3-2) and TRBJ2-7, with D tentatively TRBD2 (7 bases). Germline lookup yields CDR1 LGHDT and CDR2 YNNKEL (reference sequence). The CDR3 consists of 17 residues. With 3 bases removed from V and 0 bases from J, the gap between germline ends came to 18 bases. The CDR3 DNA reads TGTGCCAGCAGCCATGCTTTAGGGGGGGGGCCCTCCTACGAGCAGTACTTC. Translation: CASSHALGGGPSYEQYF.

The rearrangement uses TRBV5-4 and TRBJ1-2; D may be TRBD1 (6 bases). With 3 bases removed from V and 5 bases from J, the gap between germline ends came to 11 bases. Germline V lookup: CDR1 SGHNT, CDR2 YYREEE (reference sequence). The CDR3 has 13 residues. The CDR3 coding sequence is TGTGCCAGCAGCTCATCAGGGGATTATGGCTACACCTTC. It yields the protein CASSSSGDYGYTF.

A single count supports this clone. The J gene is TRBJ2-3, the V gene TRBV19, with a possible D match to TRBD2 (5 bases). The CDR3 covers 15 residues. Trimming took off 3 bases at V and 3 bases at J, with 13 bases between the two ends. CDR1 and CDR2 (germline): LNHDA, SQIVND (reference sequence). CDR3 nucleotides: TGTGCCAGTAGTATCGGAGGTCTTGGGACAGATACGCAGTATTTT. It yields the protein CASSIGGLGTDTQYF.

CDR3 coding DNA: TGTGCCAGCTCACCGTGGCGGGACATCCCAAATGGCTACACCTTC. Its protein is CASSPWRDIPNGYTF. The rearrangement uses TRBV18 and TRBJ1-2, with D maybe TRBD1 (6 bases). CDR3 length equals 15 residues. CDR1 and CDR2 from the germline V gene are KGHSH and LQKENI. Trimming removed 3 bases at V and 6 bases at J, with 17 bases between.

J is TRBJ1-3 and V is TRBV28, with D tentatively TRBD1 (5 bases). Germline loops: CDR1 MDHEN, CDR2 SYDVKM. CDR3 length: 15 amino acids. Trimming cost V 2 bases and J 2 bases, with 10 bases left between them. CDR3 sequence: CASSLQGEAGNTIYF. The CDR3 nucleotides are TGTGCCAGCAGTTTACAGGGAGAAGCTGGAAACACCATATATTTT.

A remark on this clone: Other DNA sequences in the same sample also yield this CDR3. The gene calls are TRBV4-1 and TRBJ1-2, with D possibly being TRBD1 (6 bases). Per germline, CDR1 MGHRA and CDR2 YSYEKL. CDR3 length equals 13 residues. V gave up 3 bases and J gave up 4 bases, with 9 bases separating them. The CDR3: CASSQGAGYGYTF. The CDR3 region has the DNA TGCGCCAGCAGCCAGGGGGCGGGCTATGGCTACACCTTC.

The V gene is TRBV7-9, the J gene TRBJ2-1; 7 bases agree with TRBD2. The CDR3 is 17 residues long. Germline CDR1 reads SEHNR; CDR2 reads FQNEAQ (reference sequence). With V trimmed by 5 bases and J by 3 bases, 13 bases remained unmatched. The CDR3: CASSLNLGRGSYNEQFF. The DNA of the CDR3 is TGTGCCAGCAGCCTAAACCTAGGGCGGGGGAGCTACAATGAGCAGTTCTTC.

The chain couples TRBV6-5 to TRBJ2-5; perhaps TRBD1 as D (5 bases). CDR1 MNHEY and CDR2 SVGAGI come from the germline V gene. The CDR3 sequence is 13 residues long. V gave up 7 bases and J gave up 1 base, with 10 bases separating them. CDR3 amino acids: CASTPGSQETQYF. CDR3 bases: TGTGCCAGCACCCCAGGGTCCCAAGAGACCCAGTACTTC.

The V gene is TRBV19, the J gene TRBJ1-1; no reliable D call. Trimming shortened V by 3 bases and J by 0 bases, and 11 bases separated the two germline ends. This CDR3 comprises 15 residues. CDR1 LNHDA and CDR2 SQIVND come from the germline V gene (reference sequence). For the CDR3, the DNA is TGTGCCAGTAGTATGGAACCGGGGATGAACACTGAAGCTTTCTTT. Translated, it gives CASSMEPGMNTEAFF.

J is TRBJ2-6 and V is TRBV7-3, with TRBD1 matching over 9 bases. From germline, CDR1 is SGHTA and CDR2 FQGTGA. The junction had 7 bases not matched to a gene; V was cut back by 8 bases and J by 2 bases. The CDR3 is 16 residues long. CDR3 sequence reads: CASGHRGQTGANVLTF. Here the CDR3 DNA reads TGTGCCAGCGGACACAGGGGGCAAACTGGGGCCAACGTCCTGACTTTC.

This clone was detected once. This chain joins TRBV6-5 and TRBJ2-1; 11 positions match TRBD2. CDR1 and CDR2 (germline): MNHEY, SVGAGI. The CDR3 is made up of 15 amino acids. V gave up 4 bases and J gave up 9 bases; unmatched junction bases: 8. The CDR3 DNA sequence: TGTGCCAGCAGTTCTCGCGAAGGACTAGCGGGTGAGCAGTTCTTC. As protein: CASSSREGLAGEQFF.

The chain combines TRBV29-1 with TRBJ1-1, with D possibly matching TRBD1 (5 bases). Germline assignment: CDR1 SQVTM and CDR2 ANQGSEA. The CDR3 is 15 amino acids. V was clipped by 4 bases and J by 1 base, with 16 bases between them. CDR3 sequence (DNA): TGCAGCGTTGGCCTGGGGGTCTGGAAGAACACTGAAGCTTTCTTT. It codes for CSVGLGVWKNTEAFF. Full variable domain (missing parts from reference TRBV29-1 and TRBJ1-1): SAVISQKPSRDICQRGTSLTIQCQVDSQVTMMFWYRQQPGQSLTLIATANQGSEATYESGFVIDKFPISRPNLTFSTLTVSNMSPEDSSIYLCSVGLGVWKNTEAFFGQGTRLTVV.

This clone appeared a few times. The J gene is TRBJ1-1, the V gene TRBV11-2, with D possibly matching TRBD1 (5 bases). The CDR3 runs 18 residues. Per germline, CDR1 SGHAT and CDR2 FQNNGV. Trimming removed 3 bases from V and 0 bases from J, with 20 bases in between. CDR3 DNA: TGTGCCAGCAGCTTGGGGGAATTGACCGGGAGGATGAACACTGAAGCTTTCTTT. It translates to CASSLGELTGRMNTEAFF.

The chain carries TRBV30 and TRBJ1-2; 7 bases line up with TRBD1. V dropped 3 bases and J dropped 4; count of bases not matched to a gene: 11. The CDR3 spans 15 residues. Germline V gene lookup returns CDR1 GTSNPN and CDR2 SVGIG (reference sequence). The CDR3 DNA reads TGTGCCTGGAGGCAGTTAGGAGGGGGCGTCTATGGCTACACCTTC. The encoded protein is CAWRQLGGGVYGYTF.

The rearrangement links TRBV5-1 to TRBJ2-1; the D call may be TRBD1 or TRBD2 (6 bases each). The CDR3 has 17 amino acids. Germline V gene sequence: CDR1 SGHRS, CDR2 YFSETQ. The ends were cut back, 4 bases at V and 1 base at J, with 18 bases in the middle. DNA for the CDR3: TGCGCCAGCAGCCCCCTCCCTAGGGGGGATTCCTACAATGAGCAGTTCTTC. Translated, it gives CASSPLPRGDSYNEQFF. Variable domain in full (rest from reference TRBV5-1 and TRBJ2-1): KAGVTQTPRYLIKTRGQQVTLSCSPISGHRSVSWYQQTPGQGLQFLFEYFSETQRNKGNFPGRFSGRQFSNSRSEMNVSTLELGDSALYLCASSPLPRGDSYNEQFFGPGTRLTVL.

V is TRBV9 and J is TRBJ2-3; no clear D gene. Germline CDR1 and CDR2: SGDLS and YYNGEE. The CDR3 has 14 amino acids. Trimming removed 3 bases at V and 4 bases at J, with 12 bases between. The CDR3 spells CASSASGRADTQYF. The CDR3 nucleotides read TGTGCCAGCAGCGCTTCAGGTCGGGCAGATACGCAGTATTTT.

The CDR3 loop is CASRAAGRNTEAFF. In DNA form, the CDR3 reads TGTGCCAGCAGGGCGGCAGGGAGGAACACTGAAGCTTTCTTT. This chain links TRBV6-5 with TRBJ1-1; D might be TRBD1 (5 bases). The CDR3 has 14 amino acids. The germline CDR1 and CDR2 sequences are MNHEY and SVGAGI. V was trimmed by 6 bases and J by 1 base, leaving 12 bases between them.

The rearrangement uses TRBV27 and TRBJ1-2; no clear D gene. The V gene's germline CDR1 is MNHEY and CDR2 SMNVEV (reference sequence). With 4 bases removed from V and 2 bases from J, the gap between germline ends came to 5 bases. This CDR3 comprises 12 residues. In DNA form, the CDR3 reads TGTGCCAGCAGTTCAGTAAACTATGGCTACACCTTC. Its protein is CASSSVNYGYTF.

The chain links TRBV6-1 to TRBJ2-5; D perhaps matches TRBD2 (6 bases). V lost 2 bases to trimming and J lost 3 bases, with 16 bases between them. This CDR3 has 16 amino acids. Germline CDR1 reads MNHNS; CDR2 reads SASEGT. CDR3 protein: CASSEMGGVPEETQYF. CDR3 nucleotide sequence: TGTGCCAGCAGTGAAATGGGCGGGGTACCGGAAGAGACCCAGTACTTC.

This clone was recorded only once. CDR3 protein: CASSIGQGRGNTIYF. In DNA form, the CDR3 reads TGTGCCAGTAGTATCGGACAGGGAAGGGGAAACACCATATATTTT. The rearrangement links TRBV19 to TRBJ1-3, with 8 bases that match TRBD1. The trim removed 3 bases at V and 4 bases at J, leaving 5 bases unmatched. Germline values: CDR1 LNHDA, CDR2 SQIVND (reference sequence). The CDR3 is 15 amino acids. Full variable domain (outside the CDR3, taken from reference TRBV19 and TRBJ1-3): DGGITQSPKYLFRKEGQNVTLSCEQNLNHDAMYWYRQDPGQGLRLIYYSQIVNDFQKGDIAEGYSVSREKKESFPLTVTSAQKNPTAFYLCASSIGQGRGNTIYFGEGSWLTVV.

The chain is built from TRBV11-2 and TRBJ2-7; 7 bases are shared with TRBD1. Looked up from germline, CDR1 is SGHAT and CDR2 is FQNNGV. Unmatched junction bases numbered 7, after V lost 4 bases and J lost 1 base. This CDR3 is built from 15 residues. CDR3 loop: CASSSTGTVSYEQYF. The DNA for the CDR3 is TGTGCCAGCAGCTCGACCGGGACAGTTTCCTACGAGCAGTACTTC.

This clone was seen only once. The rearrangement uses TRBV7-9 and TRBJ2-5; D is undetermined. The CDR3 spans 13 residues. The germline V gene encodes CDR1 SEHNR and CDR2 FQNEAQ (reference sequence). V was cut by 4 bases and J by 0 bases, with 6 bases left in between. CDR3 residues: CASSSLYQETQYF. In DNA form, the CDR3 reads TGTGCCAGCAGCTCACTGTACCAAGAGACCCAGTACTTC.